These T cell receptor beta chains were read from a single sample in a study of cytomegalovirus exposure and HLA in healthy donors. Here immunoSEQ multiplex PCR was the method, and the copy in TCRdb shows in-frame clones only, minus some. This table has approximately 170,000 clones, 76% appearing once. Specimen: PBMCs. All receptors derive from a female donor in good health and CMV-seronegative. CDR3s include the opening cysteine and the closing phenylalanine or tryptophan. A D gene is named only where the DNA matches it firmly. For some rows the clone size is stated as once, few or many, or as a class when expanded; others skip it.

>TRBV2|NA|NA|TRBJ2-2
CASSVRLLAGELFF
TGTGCCAGCAGTGTGCGGCTCTTGGCCGGGGAGCTGTTTTTT
>TRBV30|NA|NA|TRBJ2-1
CAWGRLGAAYNEQFF
TGTGCCTGGGGTCGCCTGGGGGCAGCCTACAATGAGCAGTTCTTC
>TRBV29-1|NA|TRBD2|TRBJ2-3
CSVDASGRFADTQYF
TGCAGCGTTGATGCTAGCGGGAGATTCGCAGATACGCAGTATTTT
>TRBV6-1|NA|TRBD2|TRBJ2-1
CASSARPGLAGAPSYNEQFF
TGTGCCAGCAGTGCCCGTCCGGGACTAGCGGGGGCTCCATCCTACAATGAGCAGTTCTTC
>TRBV14|NA|NA|TRBJ1-2
CASSQGGTPRNYGYTF
TGTGCCAGCAGCCAAGGGGGGACACCAAGGAACTATGGCTACACCTTC
>TRBV5-1|few|TRBD1|TRBJ2-1
CASSLGDRGDYNEQFF
TGCGCCAGCAGCTTGGGGGACAGGGGAGACTACAATGAGCAGTTCTTC
>TRBV30|NA|NA|TRBJ1-4
CAWSARTATNEKLFF
TGTGCCTGGAGTGCGAGGACTGCAACTAATGAAAAACTGTTTTTT
>TRBV27|NA|NA|TRBJ1-2
CASRPNQRGDGYTF
TGTGCCAGCAGACCCAACCAACGGGGAGATGGCTACACCTTC
>TRBV29-1|once|NA|TRBJ2-6
CSVGPGGSGANVLTF
TGCAGCGTTGGTCCGGGTGGCTCTGGGGCCAACGTCCTGACTTTC
>TRBV30|NA|TRBD1|TRBJ2-7
CAWSVLGQGAYEQYF
TGTGCCTGGAGTGTACTAGGACAGGGGGCCTACGAGCAGTACTTC
>TRBV7-9|NA|NA|TRBJ2-2
CASSLAGANTGELFF
TGTGCCAGCAGCTTAGCGGGGGCAAACACCGGGGAGCTGTTTTTT
>TRBV11-2|NA|NA|TRBJ2-3
CASTYSTDTQYF
TGTGCCAGCACGTATAGCACAGATACGCAGTATTTT
>TRBV23-1|NA|TRBD1|TRBJ2-7
CASSHPGQEISYEQYF
TGCGCCAGCAGTCATCCGGGACAGGAAATATCCTACGAGCAGTACTTC
>TRBV4-2|once|TRBD2|TRBJ2-1
CASSRGLAGASYNEQFF
TGTGCCAGCAGCCGGGGACTAGCGGGGGCCTCCTACAATGAGCAGTTCTTC
>TRBV6-5|NA|NA|TRBJ2-7
CASSSAYEQYF
TGTGCCAGCAGTTCGGCCTACGAGCAGTACTTC
>TRBV7-2|NA|NA|TRBJ1-5
CASSDYGTHQHF
TGTGCCAGCAGCGATTACGGGACACACCAGCATTTT
>TRBV7-8|NA|NA|TRBJ2-6
CAAWVQAGANVLTF
TGTGCCGCATGGGTCCAGGCTGGGGCCAACGTCCTGACTTTC
>TRBV30|once|TRBD1|TRBJ2-2
CAWGTGGTGELFF
TGTGCCTGGGGGACAGGGGGAACCGGGGAGCTGTTTTTT
>TRBV7-2|NA|NA|TRBJ1-1
CASSLRMNTEAFF
TGTGCCAGCAGCCTCAGGATGAACACTGAAGCTTTCTTT
>TRBV6-5|NA|TRBD1|TRBJ1-5
CASSTQGVGGQPQHF
TGTGCCAGCAGTACCCAGGGGGTAGGAGGTCAGCCCCAGCATTTT
>TRBV6-4|NA|TRBD2|TRBJ2-1
CASSHTGLEVERYNEQFF
TGTGCCAGCAGTCATACCGGACTAGAGGTAGAGCGTTACAATGAGCAGTTCTTC
>TRBV9|few|NA|TRBJ2-5
CASSRLGEETQYF
TGTGCCAGCAGCCGCCTCGGGGAAGAGACCCAGTACTTC
>TRBV6-5|NA|NA|TRBJ2-7
CASRSPGGNYEQYF
TGTGCCAGCAGATCCCCAGGAGGGAACTACGAGCAGTACTTC
>TRBV4-3|NA|NA|TRBJ2-2
CASSSTGFNTGELFF
TGCGCCAGCAGCTCCACAGGGTTTAACACCGGGGAGCTGTTTTTT
>TRBV30|NA|NA|TRBJ1-5
CAWSAPDSPWGPQHF
TGTGCCTGGAGTGCTCCGGACAGCCCGTGGGGGCCCCAGCATTTT
>TRBV6-1|NA|TRBD2|TRBJ2-7
CASPPVVGEGDEQYF
TGTGCCAGCCCCCCCGTAGTGGGGGAGGGTGACGAGCAGTACTTC
>TRBV7-6|NA|TRBD1|TRBJ1-1
CASSLVSQGADEAFF
TGTGCCAGCAGCTTAGTATCGCAGGGGGCTGATGAAGCTTTCTTT
>TRBV6-1|NA|NA|TRBJ2-7
CASSEGGYEQYF
TGTGCCAGCAGTGAAGGAGGCTACGAGCAGTACTTC
>TRBV21-1|NA|NA|TRBJ1-6
CASSKEGLSSYNSPLHF
TGTGCCAGCAGCAAAGAGGGACTAAGCTCCTATAATTCACCCCTCCACTTT